This T cell receptor (beta chain) was captured in a study of cytomegalovirus exposure and HLA in healthy donors. General study findings and limits: The classifier reportedly diagnosed cytomegalovirus status with high specificity and sensitivity. In a later analysis, an Asian-associated ancestry cluster reportedly showed fewer N-insertions than the approximately 700-donor mean.

CDR1 and CDR2 (germline): SGHDT, YYEEEE. The length of the CDR3 is 15 residues. The junction had 9 bases not matched to a gene; V was cut back by 5 bases and J by 4 bases. As concerns this clone: Its target is not known.

Amplification used 60 Vbeta primers and 13 Jbeta primers. The table came from immunoSEQ multiplex PCR; TCRdb's copy has only in-frame clones and leaves some out. This sample's table has tens of thousands of clones. This TCR came from a woman aged 30 to 39 in good health and CMV-seropositive. What was sequenced was PBMCs. This sequence joins TRBV5-6 and TRBJ1-2; TRBD1 agrees at 9 bases. DNA of the CDR3: TGTGCCAGCAGGCTGAGGGACAGGGAGGTCTATGGCTACACCTTC. Its protein product is CASRLRDREVYGYTF. Supplemented by reference TRBV5-6 and TRBJ1-2, the full variable domain reads DAGVTQSPTHLIKTRGQQVTLRCSPKSGHDTVSWYQQALGQGPQFIFQYYEEEERQRGNFPDRFSGHQFPNYSSELNVNALLLGDSALYLCASRLRDREVYGYTFGSGTRLTVV.